The rows below give T cell receptor beta chains drawn from one sample of a study of shared clonotypes between healthy human individuals. Clones were sequenced by immunoSEQ multiplex PCR, and TCRdb holds only the in-frame ones, with some missing. The sample lists about 330,000 clones; around 87% were seen once. The sample was memory CD8+ T cells sorted from blood. These receptors all stem from a man in his late teens or twenties in good health. CDR3s include the opening cysteine and the closing phenylalanine or tryptophan. A D gene is named only where the DNA matches it firmly. A row's size may be missing; if present it is once, few, many or a size class.

D	size	length	V	J	DNA	CDR3
.	.	17	TRBV19	TRBJ2-7	TGTGCCAGTAGTATAAGGGACCAACACAACCCACCCTACGAGCAGTACTTC	CASSIRDQHNPPYEQYF
.	.	16	TRBV5-1	TRBJ2-7	TGCGCCAGCAGCTCACACCGGGACACCCGCTCCTACGAGCAGTACTTC	CASSSHRDTRSYEQYF
TRBD1	once	16	TRBV5-4	TRBJ1-2	TGTGCCAGCAGCGACGGGACAGGGGGAGCTAACTATGGCTACACCTTC	CASSDGTGGANYGYTF
.	.	14	TRBV29-1	TRBJ2-1	TGCAGCGTTGTGTCATCTTCCTCCTACAATGAGCAGTTCTTC	CSVVSSSSYNEQFF
.	.	12	TRBV10-3	TRBJ2-5	TGTGCCACCCAAGGGGTCCAAGAGACCCAGTACTTC	CATQGVQETQYF
TRBD2	once	17	TRBV7-9	TRBJ2-7	TGTGCCAGCAGCTCATGGACTAGCGGGAGGGCCGGTTACGAGCAGTACTTC	CASSSWTSGRAGYEQYF
.	.	18	TRBV12-1	TRBJ1-1	TGTGCCAGCAGCTTTGATTCTTGGGGCCCCAAGTTGAACACTGAAGCTTTCTTT	CASSFDSWGPKLNTEAFF
TRBD2	.	16	TRBV27	TRBJ2-7	TGTGCCAGCAGCCCTTCGACTAGCGGGACTTCCTACGAGCAGTACTTC	CASSPSTSGTSYEQYF
.	.	13	TRBV5-4	TRBJ1-2	TGTGCCAGCAGCTTTAGAACCGAGTATGGCTACACCTTC	CASSFRTEYGYTF
TRBD1	.	17	TRBV25-1	TRBJ1-3	TGTGCCAGCAGTACCTGGACAGGGCACGGCTCTGGAAACACCATATATTTT	CASSTWTGHGSGNTIYF
.	.	12	TRBV10-3	TRBJ1-2	TGTGCCATCAGCGCAGGGAACTATGGCTACACCTTC	CAISAGNYGYTF
.	.	17	TRBV4-3	TRBJ2-1	TGCGCCAGCAGCCAAGAACGATCCGTAGGCCCCTACAATGAGCAGTTCTTC	CASSQERSVGPYNEQFF
TRBD1	few	14	TRBV5-6	TRBJ1-2	TGTGCCAGCAGCCCGGGACAGGGTAACTATGGCTACACCTTC	CASSPGQGNYGYTF
.	.	17	TRBV27	TRBJ1-6	TGTGCCAGCAGTTTTTCGGCAGGGTGGTCCTATAATTCACCCCTCCACTTT	CASSFSAGWSYNSPLHF
.	.	14	TRBV10-2	TRBJ2-7	TGCGCCACGGCTCCCCGGGACACTTCCTACGAGCAGTACTTC	CATAPRDTSYEQYF
TRBD2	.	16	TRBV9	TRBJ2-1	TGTGCCAGCAGCGTTAGCGGGGGTGGGTCATACAATGAGCAGTTCTTC	CASSVSGGGSYNEQFF
.	.	16	TRBV21-1	TRBJ1-5	TGTGCCAGCAGCAAAGTGGTATTACCTCTCAATCAGCCCCAGCATTTT	CASSKVVLPLNQPQHF
.	.	14	TRBV7-9	TRBJ2-7	TGTGCCAGCAGCTCGACTGCCGGGACCTACGAGCAGTACTTC	CASSSTAGTYEQYF
TRBD1	.	15	TRBV6-6	TRBJ1-1	TGTGCCAGCAGTTATGCGGGACAGGGGGGCACTGAAGCTTTCTTT	CASSYAGQGGTEAFF
.	many	16	TRBV27	TRBJ2-3	TGTGCCAGCAGCCTAAGGCATGTACTAGGGGCAGATACGCAGTATTTT	CASSLRHVLGADTQYF
TRBD2	.	15	TRBV4-1	TRBJ2-5	TGCGCCAGCAGCCAAGTACTAGCGGGGGGAGAGACCCAGTACTTC	CASSQVLAGGETQYF
TRBD2	.	15	TRBV6-6	TRBJ2-4	TGTGCCAGCAGTTACTCGACTAGCGGGGTTGACATTCAGTACTTC	CASSYSTSGVDIQYF
.	.	15	TRBV7-9	TRBJ1-3	TGTGCCAGCAGCTGGGCGGACGGATCTGGAAACACCATATATTTT	CASSWADGSGNTIYF
.	once	14	TRBV6-1	TRBJ1-1	TGTGCCAGCAGATGGACAGTCCCTGGCACTGAAGCTTTCTTT	CASRWTVPGTEAFF
.	.	18	TRBV29-1	TRBJ2-3	TGCAGCGTTGAAGGAGTAGGGGCAGGGACTTCTAGCACAGATACGCAGTATTTT	CSVEGVGAGTSSTDTQYF
.	.	13	TRBV7-6	TRBJ1-6	TGTGCCAGCAGCCCCCATCCGATCGGTCCCCTCCACTTT	CASSPHPIGPLHF
TRBD1	once	16	TRBV5-1	TRBJ2-1	TGCGCCAGCAGCTGGGACCGGGACAGGGGGTACAATGAGCAGTTCTTC	CASSWDRDRGYNEQFF